These 3 T cell receptor beta chains originate from one sample sequenced in a study of T cell changes during pregnancy in multiple sclerosis. The table came from immunoSEQ multiplex PCR; TCRdb's copy has only in-frame clones and leaves some out. Of 45,000 to 50,000 clones listed, roughly 92% are singletons. The sequencing used CD4+ T cells from peripheral blood mononuclear cells, collected in the second trimester of pregnancy. The source is a female donor in good health, enrolled as a control in a pregnancy study.

The chain employs TRBV29-1 and TRBJ1-5; maybe TRBD1 (5 bases). V dropped 6 bases and J dropped 4 bases, with 13 bases sitting between them. Germline V lookup: CDR1 SQVTM, CDR2 ANQGSEA. This CDR3 is built from 13 residues. CDR3 amino acids: CSVSAGVNQPQHF. CDR3 coding DNA: TGCAGCGTAAGCGCGGGGGTAAATCAGCCCCAGCATTTT.

The chain has TRBV18 and TRBJ2-2, with D maybe TRBD2 (5 bases). The CDR3 spans 18 residues. The V and J ends lost 2 bases and 0 bases respectively, with 16 bases between them. Germline CDR1 is KGHSH and CDR2 is LQKENI. The CDR3 loop reads CASSPRWRFRSNTGELFF. The CDR3 DNA reads TGTGCCAGCTCACCAAGGTGGAGGTTTAGATCGAACACCGGGGAGCTGTTTTTT. The variable domain in full, completed from reference TRBV18 and TRBJ2-2, reads NAGVMQNPRHLVRRRGQEARLRCSPMKGHSHVYWYRQLPEEGLKFMVYLQKENIIDESGMPKERFSAEFPKEGPSILRIQQVVRGDSAAYFCASSPRWRFRSNTGELFFGEGSRLTVL.

The genes are TRBV30 and TRBJ1-2; possible D gene TRBD1, 6 bases. From germline, CDR1 is GTSNPN and CDR2 SVGIG (reference sequence). V lost 4 bases and J 6 bases, leaving 12 bases between the germline ends. This CDR3 contains 12 residues. CDR3 amino acids: CAWTEAGDGYTF. The CDR3 nucleotides are TGTGCCTGGACCGAGGCAGGGGATGGCTACACCTTC.